The present T cell receptor (beta chain) was sequenced within a study of blood T cell repertoires in COVID-19 (dated by TCRdb to about 2020). A note on the overall study: Samples from collaborators originated in the United States, Italy and Spain and spanned both the acute and convalescent phases of COVID-19. The material from the prospective study consisted of cDNA or gDNA derived from T cells, B-cell-depleted T cells, or PBMCs. Deeply sampled blood TCRbeta repertoires from subjects exposed to, actively infected with, or recovered from COVID-19 were included in the dataset. The repertoires were released in a freely available public database meant as a resource for research on the immune response to SARS-CoV-2. Samples were obtained from the ongoing ImmuneRACE study (first 160 participants) and from over a thousand subjects provided by 6 global collaborators. Sample metadata almost always included a de-identified subject ID, COVID-19 status, age in years and sex. Where available, HLA class I and class II types were taken from metadata supplied by the sample provider and were not determined by assay-based typing. What the authors observed across the whole study: Clinical and demographic metadata were provided uncurated, with the amount varying by source and participant.

CDR1 and CDR2 are drawn from the germline V gene (reference sequence): LGHDT, YNNKEL. Trimmed from V: 6 bases; trimmed from J: 5 bases; junction bases lacking a gene match: 5. From its cysteine to its phenylalanine, the CDR3 spans 14 amino acids. Of the read, only the CDR3 DNA is kept; its 42 bases are in frame from base 1. As concerns this clone: Its binding antigen is unknown. Base-call qualities are not available, and no considerably larger clone is one nucleotide away.

Whole blood was collected in K2EDTA tubes by collaborating institutions according to the institutions' own protocols. For TCRbeta analysis, collaborators shipped samples in one of three forms: frozen whole blood, isolated PBMCs, or DNA extracted from either of those sample types. The immunoSEQ Assay, a bias-controlled multiplex PCR, was used to amplify TCRbeta CDR3 regions from genomic DNA. The original methods were these. Nucleated cell counts per sample were estimated from amplification of reference gene primers within the assay. To quantify the absolute abundance of each unique TCRbeta CDR3 rearrangement, sequence reads were collapsed and filtered. Productive Simpson clonality was computed per sample as the square root of Simpson's diversity index over productive rearrangements. TCRdb obtained this table from immuneACCESS and retained in-frame rearrangements with V and J assigned. These tables miss some clones; where compared with another copy, unresolved V genes account for less than half of the shortfall, and the remainder is unexplained. V and J calls and clone size are given by that table; D and trimming were obtained from the DNA. The sample contains just over 200,000 clones, about 78% of them found a single time. The top ten clones comprise about 5.5% of the sample.

The sequenced sample was peripheral blood. The TCR comes from a woman in her 70s with acute or convalescent COVID-19. The V gene is TRBV3-1 (or the pseudogene TRBV3-2) and the J gene is TRBJ2-2, with 8 junctional bases fitting TRBD2. CDR3 protein: CASSESGRTGELFF. The sequenced DNA is TGTGCCAGCAGTGAGAGCGGGAGAACCGGGGAGCTGTTTTTT.